The rows below give T cell receptor beta chains drawn from one sample of a study of T-cell reconstitution after alpha-beta-depleted transplantation in children. Each CDR3 protein is one row after TCRdb ran MiXCR on the PCR reads. The sample holds 360,000 or so distinct CDR3 sequences, roughly 20% seen once. The sample here was PBMCs from the stem cell graft donor, taken from the stem cell graft. The receptors shown here come from a human donor who donated a stem cell graft to a child with acute myeloid leukemia. The CDR3 runs from the conserved cysteine through the conserved F or W. Each record gives: V gene, D gene, J gene, clone size, CDR3 protein, CDR3 DNA. D genes are given only for firm matches. Size values are once, few and many counts, or a class for expanded clones, and some rows have none.

TRBV29-1	.	TRBJ2-2	.	CSVLRRGNTGELFF	TGCAGCGTTCTCAGGAGGGGAAACACCGGGGAGCTGTTTTTT
TRBV12-3/TRBV12-4	TRBD1	TRBJ1-5	.	CASSLAGQRVAQPQHF	TGTGCCAGCAGTTTAGCGGGACAGAGAGTAGCCCAGCCCCAGCATTTT
TRBV28	.	TRBJ1-2	.	CASQGDYGYTF	TGTGCCAGTCAGGGAGACTATGGCTACACCTTC
TRBV10-3	TRBD1	TRBJ2-1	.	CAISAGQGSYNEQFF	TGTGCCATCAGTGCCGGACAGGGGTCCTACAATGAGCAGTTCTTC
TRBV9	TRBD2	TRBJ2-5	.	CASSPRIAGQETQYF	TGTGCCAGCAGCCCTAGAATAGCGGGACAAGAGACCCAGTACTTC
TRBV5-1	.	TRBJ2-7	.	CASSGDGSYEQYF	TGCGCCAGCAGTGGAGACGGTTCCTACGAGCAGTACTTC
TRBV27	.	TRBJ2-1	few	CASSLLEPTEMDEQFF	TGTGCCAGCAGTTTGTTAGAACCTACCGAAATGGATGAGCAGTTCTTC
TRBV15	.	TRBJ1-5	many	CATSRDRGGMQPQHF	TGTGCCACCAGCAGAGATAGAGGAGGGATGCAGCCCCAGCATTTT
TRBV5-6	TRBD2	TRBJ2-1	.	CASTGTSGVYNEQFF	TGTGCCAGCACAGGGACTAGCGGGGTTTACAATGAGCAGTTCTTC
TRBV9	.	TRBJ2-2	.	CASSEKAAGNTGELFF	TGTGCCAGCAGCGAAAAGGCGGCGGGAAACACCGGGGAGCTGTTTTTT
TRBV24-1	TRBD1	TRBJ2-1	few	CATSVRTGRNEQFF	TGTGCCACCAGTGTACGGACAGGAAGGAATGAGCAGTTCTTC
TRBV12-3/TRBV12-4	.	TRBJ2-7	.	CASAWASVEQYF	TGTGCCAGCGCCTGGGCTTCCGTCGAGCAGTACTTC
TRBV20-1	TRBD2	TRBJ2-7	many	CSASEGGRYEQYF	TGCAGTGCTAGTGAGGGCGGGAGGTACGAGCAGTACTTC
TRBV20-1	.	TRBJ2-3	few	CSARDATGLPDTQYF	TGCAGTGCTAGAGATGCAACGGGATTACCGGATACGCAGTATTTT
TRBV5-5	TRBD1	TRBJ2-5	.	CASSLQPGTGVQETQYF	TGTGCCAGCAGCCTCCAGCCCGGGACAGGAGTCCAAGAGACCCAGTACTTC